This entry concerns a single T cell receptor (beta chain). Its antigen is unidentified. Every sample had a minimum of 6 million PBMCs isolated. This CDR3 is 15 amino acids long. CDR1 and CDR2 from the germline V gene are SNHLY and FYNNEI. The V end lost 6 bases, the J end lost 1 base, and 14 bases lay between the germline ends. A second PCR of about 7 to 12 cycles used a sample-barcoded 5' primer and a J-beta primer mix. Through a template-switch adaptor with 12 random nucleotides, each cDNA molecule received a tag. Per sample, CDR3-containing paired-end reads numbered at least 2.5 million. In TCRdb, the 5' RACE reads were re-called with MiXCR into one record per CDR3 protein. The data hold about 780,000 distinct CDR3 sequences, with around half observed a single time. The sample originates from a study of blood T cells in healthy people across ages. Notes on the study in general: Researchers judged that diversity estimates from one million T cells fell short of true values.

The receptor comes from a man at least 80 years old in good health. The sample taken for sequencing was blood. This sequence joins TRBV2 and TRBJ2-3; D gene uncertain. In DNA form, the CDR3 reads TGTGCCAGCAGGGCTACGGTTTCAGGCACAGATACGCAGTATTTT. Translating gives CASRATVSGTDTQYF.